This entry describes one T cell receptor (beta chain). This sample was included in a study of blood T cell repertoires in COVID-19. In the original workflow: From reference gene primer amplification, estimates of nucleated cell counts were derived. Generated by immunoSEQ multiplex PCR, the TCRdb table keeps only in-frame clones and is missing some. V and J calls and clone size follow that table, whereas D and trimming were derived from the DNA. The table shows about 180,000 clones, with 88% occurring only once. This clonotype was obtained from a woman in her 30s with acute or convalescent COVID-19. Sequencing was carried out using peripheral blood.

The CDR3 DNA reads as TGTGCCAGCAGCCGCGAAAGACTAATGCCTATTAAGGTC. Translation gives CASSRERLMPIKV. The V gene is TRBV11-2, the J gene TRBJ2-7; possibly TRBD2 for D (5 bases). The CDR3 runs to 13 residues. Germline V gives CDR1 SGHAT, CDR2 FQNNGV.